This passage covers 31 T cell receptor beta chains from one sample sequenced in a study of T cell responses to AZD1222 COVID-19 vaccine. The assay was immunoSEQ multiplex PCR, and TCRdb's table has in-frame clones only and misses some. The data show about 140,000 clones, over 85% seen once. The sample here was peripheral blood, taken on day 0 of AZD1222 vaccination. The origin of the receptors is an adult in good health.

This clone has more than one count but fewer than ten. The rearrangement joins TRBV7-9 to TRBJ1-2; a possible D gene is TRBD1 (5 bases). The CDR3 is 13 residues long. The V end lost 4 bases, the J end lost 3 bases, and 9 bases lay between the germline ends. Germline V gene sequence: CDR1 SEHNR, CDR2 FQNEAQ (reference sequence). The CDR3 region has the DNA TGTGCCAGCAGCTCGGGACCCCACTATGGCTACACCTTC. Its translation: CASSSGPHYGYTF.

The J gene is TRBJ1-2, the V gene TRBV5-1; no definite D call. V lost 1 base and J 4 bases, leaving 20 bases between the germline ends. The CDR3 has 17 residues. Germline lookup yields CDR1 SGHRS and CDR2 YFSETQ. The CDR3 region is CASSLSLVPVGAYGYTF. Written as DNA, the CDR3 is TGCGCCAGCAGCTTGTCCCTCGTGCCAGTCGGTGCCTATGGCTACACCTTC.

This chain connects TRBV5-4 to TRBJ2-1; D unresolved. The V and J ends lost 2 bases and 6 bases respectively, with 3 bases between them. Germline V gives CDR1 SGHNT, CDR2 YYREEE (reference sequence). This CDR3 contains 11 residues. This chain's CDR3 is CASSLGNEQFF. The CDR3 DNA follows: TGTGCCAGCAGCTTAGGCAATGAGCAGTTCTTC.

CDR3 DNA sequence: TGTGCCAGCAGCTTAGGGTACGGAGAGACCCAGTACTTC. It is translated as CASSLGYGETQYF. This chain joins TRBV11-1 and TRBJ2-5; D is unclear. V gave up 1 base and J gave up 4 bases, with 7 bases separating them. This CDR3 spans 13 amino acids. Germline lookup yields CDR1 SGHAT and CDR2 FQDESV (reference sequence). The full variable domain, rest sourced from reference TRBV11-1 and TRBJ2-5, is EAEVAQSPRYKITEKSQAVAFWCDPISGHATLYWYRQILGQGPELLVQFQDESVVDDSQLPKDRFSAERLKGVDSTLKIQPAELGDSAMYLCASSLGYGETQYFGPGTRLLVL.

This chain links TRBV12-5 with TRBJ1-1; 11 bases agree with TRBD1. This CDR3 has 16 amino acids. The V segment lost 1 base and the J segment 5 bases; nucleotides outside the gene matches: 6. Germline loops: CDR1 LGHNT, CDR2 FRNRAP. The CDR3 loop is CASGLGTGGARTEAFF. The CDR3 DNA follows: TGTGCTAGTGGTTTGGGGACAGGGGGCGCTAGGACTGAAGCTTTCTTT.

The chain employs TRBV27 and TRBJ2-1; D perhaps matches TRBD2 (6 bases). The germline gives CDR1 MNHEY, CDR2 SMNVEV (reference sequence). This CDR3 contains 15 residues. V was clipped by 6 bases and J by 4 bases, with 16 bases between them. The CDR3 DNA is TGTGCCAGCAGACTCACGGTAGCGGTTTACAATGAGCAGTTCTTC. Protein product: CASRLTVAVYNEQFF.

The chain combines TRBV3-1 (or the pseudogene TRBV3-2) with TRBJ1-6, with D tentatively TRBD1 (5 bases). Germline V gives CDR1 LGHDT, CDR2 YNNKEL (reference sequence). V was pared by 1 base and J by 6 bases, with 7 bases between. The CDR3 consists of 14 residues. The chain's CDR3 is CASSQGTLNSPLHF. The CDR3 DNA is TGTGCCAGCAGCCAAGGGACACTTAATTCACCCCTCCACTTT.

The chain recombines TRBV4-1 with TRBJ1-2; D is unclear. From germline, CDR1 is MGHRA and CDR2 YSYEKL. The CDR3 spans 15 residues. Trimming cost V 1 base and J 8 bases, with 17 bases left between them. CDR3 sequence: CASSQVGTDARGYTF. DNA of the CDR3: TGCGCCAGCAGCCAAGTAGGCACAGACGCCCGGGGCTACACCTTC.

The V and J genes are TRBV6-5 and TRBJ1-2; a weak D match, TRBD1 (5 bases). The V end was cut by 6 bases, the J end by 2 bases, with 16 bases between. Germline CDR1 reads MNHEY; CDR2 reads SVGAGI. The CDR3 length is 15 residues. The CDR3 DNA follows: TGTGCCAGCAGCTCCCACAGGTACTTAAACTATGGCTACACCTTC. Translation gives CASSSHRYLNYGYTF.

The chain employs TRBV9 and TRBJ2-7, with D possibly matching TRBD2 (6 bases). V lost 2 bases and J lost 3, with 12 bases in between. Germline V CDR1 and CDR2: SGDLS, YYNGEE. The CDR3 loop spans 14 amino acids. CDR3 region: CASSVSGNHYEQYF. CDR3 coding DNA: TGTGCCAGCAGCGTTAGCGGTAACCACTACGAGCAGTACTTC.

The CDR3 coding sequence is TGTGCCAGCAGTTGGGGGATTAACGGGGAGCTGTTTTTT. It codes for CASSWGINGELFF. The V and J genes are TRBV6-5 and TRBJ2-2; possibly TRBD1 or TRBD2 for D (5 bases each). V dropped 4 bases and J dropped 7 bases, with 10 bases sitting between them. This CDR3 spans 13 amino acids. The V gene's germline CDR1 is MNHEY and CDR2 SVGAGI.

The chain uses TRBV2 and TRBJ1-5, with 10 bases lining up with TRBD1. Trimming removed 7 bases from V and 5 bases from J; junction bases left unmatched: 11. The V gene's germline CDR1 is SNHLY and CDR2 FYNNEI. The CDR3 consists of 16 residues. CDR3 loop: CASTKAGDRGHQPQHF. Here the CDR3 DNA reads TGTGCCAGCACTAAAGCTGGGGACAGGGGTCATCAGCCCCAGCATTTT. Using reference TRBV2 and TRBJ1-5 for the parts outside the CDR3, the full variable domain is EPEVTQTPSHQVTQMGQEVILRCVPISNHLYFYWYRQILGQKVEFLVSFYNNEISEKSEIFDDQFSVERPDGSNFTLKIRSTKLEDSAMYFCASTKAGDRGHQPQHFGDGTRLSIL.

CDR3 sequence: CASSDAIQQNEQFF. CDR3 coding DNA: TGTGCCAGCAGTGATGCAATACAGCAGAATGAGCAGTTCTTC. V gene TRBV25-1 combines with J gene TRBJ2-1, with unresolved D. The CDR3 has 14 residues. V dropped 3 bases and J dropped 7 bases, with 13 bases sitting between them. Germline assignment: CDR1 MGHDK and CDR2 SYGVNS.

V and J are TRBV5-1 and TRBJ2-1, with D perhaps being TRBD1 or TRBD2 (5 bases each). From germline, CDR1 is SGHRS and CDR2 YFSETQ. The CDR3 extends over 15 amino acids. V lost 3 bases, J lost 8 bases, and 18 bases lay in between. CDR3 in amino acids: CASSSGTHDRDEQFF. DNA of the CDR3: TGCGCCAGCAGCTCCGGGACGCATGATAGGGATGAGCAGTTCTTC.

J is TRBJ2-1 and V is TRBV9; 7 bases match TRBD2. J gave up 4 bases and V 3 bases, and 10 bases lay outside the gene matches. The CDR3 is made up of 16 amino acids. Germline CDR1 is SGDLS and CDR2 is YYNGEE. The CDR3 DNA is TGTGCCAGCAGCGAAAGAAGGCTAGCGGCATACAATGAGCAGTTCTTC. Protein: CASSERRLAAYNEQFF.

This clone appeared a single time. This rearrangement joins TRBV7-2 to TRBJ2-1, with D uncertain. V lost 0 bases and J 6 bases, leaving 9 bases between the germline ends. This CDR3 has 14 residues. Germline V CDR1 and CDR2: SGHTA, FQGNSA. The CDR3 spells CASSLAYSTNEQFF. As DNA, the CDR3 is TGTGCCAGCAGCTTAGCCTACTCAACCAATGAGCAGTTCTTC.

This chain joins TRBV5-1 and TRBJ2-1; TRBD2 agrees at 7 bases. V was pared by 7 bases and J by 8 bases, with 12 bases of the junction left unmatched. CDR3 length equals 14 residues. Germline V CDR1 and CDR2: SGHRS, YFSETQ. Here the CDR3 DNA reads TGCGCCAGCTCGACCGGGGGGACGGAGGATGAGCAGTTCTTC. It yields the protein CASSTGGTEDEQFF. Full variable domain (remainder filled in from reference TRBV5-1 and TRBJ2-1): KAGVTQTPRYLIKTRGQQVTLSCSPISGHRSVSWYQQTPGQGLQFLFEYFSETQRNKGNFPGRFSGRQFSNSRSEMNVSTLELGDSALYLCASSTGGTEDEQFFGPGTRLTVL.

V usage is TRBV3-1 (or the pseudogene TRBV3-2) and J usage is TRBJ2-1; 8 nucleotides match TRBD2. Trimming at V came to 0 bases and at J to 3 bases, leaving 1 base not matched to a gene. The germline V gene has CDR1 LGHDT and CDR2 YNNKEL (reference sequence). The length of the CDR3 is 15 residues. The CDR3 sequence: CASSQEREGYNEQFF. In DNA, the CDR3 is TGTGCCAGCAGCCAAGAACGGGAGGGCTACAATGAGCAGTTCTTC.

For this clone: One junction end does not reproduce the germline sequence, and a read error may be involved. The chain uses TRBV18 and TRBJ1-3, with 8 bases that match TRBD1. Germline CDR1 and CDR2: KGHSH and LQKENI. This CDR3 comprises 15 residues. CDR3 DNA: TGTGCCAGCTCGCCACGGACAGGGACGGGAAACACCATATATTTT. Translation gives CASSPRTGTGNTIYF.

This clone has a single count. The chain combines TRBV7-9 with TRBJ1-4; no clear D gene. Between the trimmed V and J ends, which lost 6 bases and 6 bases, there was a span of 20 bases. CDR3 length: 16 amino acids. CDR1 and CDR2 from the germline V gene are SEHNR and FQNEAQ (reference sequence). CDR3 coding DNA: TGTGCCAGCAGTTCCGGGCCTTACAAGAGTTATGAAAAACTGTTTTTT. It translates to CASSSGPYKSYEKLFF. The full variable domain, rest sourced from reference TRBV7-9 and TRBJ1-4, is DTGVSQNPRHKITKRGQNVTFRCDPISEHNRLYWYRQTLGQGPEFLTYFQNEAQLEKSRLLSDRFSAERPKGSFSTLEIQRTEQGDSAMYLCASSSGPYKSYEKLFFGSGTQLSVL.

The rearrangement joins TRBV4-1 to TRBJ1-5; 8 nucleotides line up with TRBD1. With 0 bases clipped from V and 3 bases from J, the junction kept 4 bases outside the gene matches. CDR1 is MGHRA and CDR2 is YSYEKL in the germline V gene. The CDR3 spans 16 residues. DNA for the CDR3: TGCGCCAGCAGCCAAGACCGACAGGGGATCAATCAGCCCCAGCATTTT. This sequence encodes CASSQDRQGINQPQHF.

The V gene is TRBV5-5, the J gene TRBJ1-1; 10 nucleotides line up with TRBD1. V was pared by 3 bases and J by 0 bases, with 8 bases of the junction left unmatched. CDR1 and CDR2 from the germline V gene are SGHKS and YYEKEE (reference sequence). The CDR3 runs to 17 residues. CDR3 DNA: TGTGCCAGCAGCTCCGGGACAGGGGTGCCGATGAACACTGAAGCTTTCTTT. Protein product: CASSSGTGVPMNTEAFF.

Concerning this clone itself: An end of the junction differs from the germline gene, which may be a read error. This chain links TRBV7-9 with TRBJ2-1; a possible D gene is TRBD2 (7 bases). The CDR3 contains 19 residues. The germline V gene has CDR1 SEHNR and CDR2 FQNEAQ (reference sequence). CDR3 bases: TGTGCCAGCAGGTTAGTCAAATTTAGGGGGGGCGCTTATTTTCCTGAGCAGTTCTTC. This codes for CASRLVKFRGGAYFPEQFF.

J is TRBJ2-7 and V is TRBV7-9; TRBD1 matches at 7 bases. Germline V CDR1 and CDR2: SEHNR, FQNEAQ (reference sequence). The CDR3 sequence is 13 residues long. After removal of 8 bases from V and 2 bases from J, the junction contained 6 bases not matched to a gene. CDR3 loop: CASGDRDTYEQYF. CDR3 DNA sequence: TGTGCCAGCGGCGACAGGGACACCTACGAGCAGTACTTC.

The CDR3 DNA reads as TGTGCCAGCAGTTCCCGGGCCGGCGAGCAGTACTTC. Its translation: CASSSRAGEQYF. The J gene is TRBJ2-7, the V gene TRBV28, with D uncertain. Trimming took 4 bases from V and 6 from J, leaving 10 bases between them. This CDR3 has 12 residues. Germline assignment: CDR1 MDHEN and CDR2 SYDVKM.

The chain carries TRBV11-2 and TRBJ2-1; D remains unclear. The CDR3 runs to 14 residues. V lost 7 bases and J lost 2, with 12 bases in between. Germline lookup yields CDR1 SGHAT and CDR2 FQNNGV. As DNA, the CDR3 is TGTGCCAGCAACCCCATCCGGGCCTACAATGAGCAGTTCTTC. This codes for CASNPIRAYNEQFF.

V and J are TRBV11-3 and TRBJ2-5; D is possibly TRBD2 (6 bases). V gave up 1 base and J gave up 5 bases, with 8 bases separating them. The CDR3 totals 13 residues. The germline gives CDR1 SGHNT, CDR2 YENEEA. The CDR3 DNA reads as TGTGCCAGCAGCTTAGGAGGGAGGGAGACCCAGTACTTC. It codes for CASSLGGRETQYF.

The chain combines TRBV5-5 with TRBJ2-5; 13 bases line up with TRBD2. Germline CDR1 SGHKS, CDR2 YYEKEE (reference sequence). The CDR3 runs to 16 residues. The V segment lost 0 bases and the J segment 7 bases; nucleotides outside the gene matches: 6. CDR3 loop: CASSLVTSGRVGTQYF. The CDR3 bases are TGTGCCAGCAGCTTGGTAACTAGCGGGAGGGTTGGGACCCAGTACTTC.

The chain carries TRBV2 and TRBJ2-5, with unresolved D. Deletions cut 6 bases from V and 7 bases from J, with 12 bases between. The germline gives CDR1 SNHLY, CDR2 FYNNEI. This CDR3 has 12 residues. The CDR3 DNA is TGTGCCAGCAGCGATGATTGGGCGACCCAGTACTTC. Translated: CASSDDWATQYF.

The chain combines TRBV28 with TRBJ2-7; possibly TRBD1 or TRBD2 for D (6 bases each). The CDR3 spans 14 residues. Germline V lookup: CDR1 MDHEN, CDR2 SYDVKM. V lost 7 bases and J 0 bases, leaving 13 bases between the germline ends. For the CDR3, the DNA is TGTGCCAGCATGGGGGGCCGATACTCCTACGAGCAGTACTTC. Protein product: CASMGGRYSYEQYF.

The rearrangement uses TRBV24-1 and TRBJ1-4; D is uncertain. The germline V and J ends were trimmed by 0 bases and 8 bases, with 6 bases remaining between them. Germline V gene lookup returns CDR1 KGHDR and CDR2 SFDVKD. This CDR3 is 13 amino acids long. The CDR3 DNA reads as TGTGCCACCAGTGATTTGATGGAGGAAAAACTGTTTTTT. This codes for CATSDLMEEKLFF.